This TCR beta chain emerged from a study of control samples from healthy donors and cancer patients. Sequenced by immunoSEQ multiplex PCR; TCRdb stores in-frame clones only, minus some. The sample carries about 110,000 clones, around 80% recorded once. The germline V gene encodes CDR1 LGHDT and CDR2 YNNKEL (reference sequence). This CDR3 has 15 amino acids. The V gene lost 4 bases and the J gene lost 0 bases, with 7 bases spanning the gap. This sequence was found in a man aged 18 to 35 in good health. The material sequenced was blood. The rearrangement uses TRBV3-1 (or the pseudogene TRBV3-2) and TRBJ1-6; weak D call: TRBD1 (6 bases). DNA for the CDR3: TGTGCCAGCAGCCTGGACAGCTCCTATAATTCACCCCTCCACTTT. This sequence encodes CASSLDSSYNSPLHF.